These 30 T cell receptor beta chains share one sample of origin, sequenced in a study of T cells in Graves' hyperthyroidism and ophthalmopathy. What was amplified from RNA transcripts were TCR beta CDR3 regions. Carried out on the TCR CDR3, a first-round RT-PCR used the HTBI primer set. A single record per CDR3 protein comes from TCRdb applying MiXCR to the multiplex PCR reads. This sample carries approximately 530,000 distinct CDR3 sequences, approximately 20% of them seen once, and the ten largest clones take about 45%. The source material was blood. The receptor set was obtained from a man in his forties or fifties with Graves' ophthalmopathy.

The sample holds many counts of this clonotype. The chain has TRBV12-3 or TRBV12-4 and TRBJ1-5; possible D gene TRBD1, 5 bases. Trimming removed 5 bases at V and 0 bases at J, with 11 bases between. The CDR3 runs to 15 residues. CDR3 in DNA: TGTGCCAGCAGTCTCGGACACTATAGCAATCAGCCCCAGCATTTT. Translating it yields CASSLGHYSNQPQHF.

The sample holds a few counts of this clonotype. The V gene is TRBV7-2, the J gene TRBJ2-7; D is unresolved. The CDR3 is made up of 13 amino acids. Trimming pared 2 bases from V and 2 bases from J, leaving 7 bases between. CDR1 is SGHTA and CDR2 is FQGNSA in the germline V gene. The CDR3 coding sequence is TGTGCCAGCAGCTTATATGGAGCCTACGAGCAGTACTTC. This gives the protein CASSLYGAYEQYF.

This chain uses TRBV9 with TRBJ2-7; D gene ambiguous. V was trimmed by 1 base and J by 6 bases, leaving 11 bases between them. The CDR3 contains 13 residues. The V gene's germline CDR1 is SGDLS and CDR2 YYNGEE. The CDR3 DNA reads TGTGCCAGCAGCGTACTCGCAAGGAGCGAGCAGTACTTC. It is translated as CASSVLARSEQYF.

The chain combines TRBV7-2 with TRBJ1-1; TRBD1 matches at 9 bases. CDR3 size: 13 residues. Germline loops: CDR1 SGHTA, CDR2 FQGNSA. The V segment lost 7 bases and the J segment 5 bases; nucleotides outside the gene matches: 5. The CDR3 loop reads CASIDRGGTEAFF. In DNA form, the CDR3 reads TGTGCCAGCATCGACAGGGGGGGGACTGAAGCTTTCTTT.

The chain carries TRBV6-1 and TRBJ2-2, with no clear D. V lost 7 bases, J lost 6 bases, and 12 bases lay in between. Per the germline V gene, CDR1 is MNHNS and CDR2 is SASEGT. CDR3 length: 13 residues. The CDR3 DNA reads TGTGCCAGCATGGCTTCCCAGGCCGGGGAGCTGTTTTTT. Its protein is CASMASQAGELFF.

J is TRBJ1-3 and V is TRBV20-1; D gene ambiguous. The CDR3 runs 14 residues. The germline V and J ends were trimmed by 5 bases and 2 bases, with 13 bases remaining between them. Germline V lookup: CDR1 DFQATT, CDR2 SNEGSKA (reference sequence). The DNA of the CDR3 is TGCAGTGCTGCCCGTAGGGAAGCTGGAAACACCATATATTTT. This gives the protein CSAARREAGNTIYF.

The chain employs TRBV6-1 and TRBJ2-7; TRBD1 agrees at 9 bases. Germline trimming cut 5 bases from V and 7 bases from J; bases unmatched to any gene: 15. CDR1 is MNHNS and CDR2 is SASEGT in the germline V gene. This CDR3 is 16 amino acids long. The CDR3 coding sequence is TGTGCCAGCAGTCCGACAGGGACAGGGAGGAGGAATGAGCAGTACTTC. Translating gives CASSPTGTGRRNEQYF.

This clonotype came up a few times. The rearrangement uses TRBV6-1 and TRBJ1-5; possible D gene TRBD1, 6 bases. Looked up from germline, CDR1 is MNHNS and CDR2 is SASEGT. This CDR3 contains 13 residues. V lost 6 bases and J lost 6, with 12 bases in between. This chain's CDR3 is CASSKQGGQPQHF. CDR3 sequence (DNA): TGTGCCAGCAGCAAACAGGGAGGTCAGCCCCAGCATTTT.

Concerning this clonotype: An end of the junction differs from the germline gene, which may be a read error. The chain recombines TRBV6-1 with TRBJ1-5; a weak D match, TRBD1 (5 bases). The germline gives CDR1 MNHNS, CDR2 SASEGT. The CDR3 length is 14 residues. In DNA form, the CDR3 reads TGTGCCATTCAAACAGGCTATAGCAATCAGCCCCGGCATTTT. It yields the protein CAIQTGYSNQPRHF.

This chain connects TRBV9 to TRBJ2-2, with 7 bases aligning to TRBD1. Germline CDR1 SGDLS, CDR2 YYNGEE. The J segment lost 7 bases and the V segment lost 0 bases, leaving 3 bases of the junction unmatched. CDR3 size: 14 residues. This CDR3 is CASSVGQGGGELFF. The CDR3 nucleotides read TGTGCCAGCAGCGTAGGACAGGGCGGCGGGGAGCTGTTTTTT.

Note on this clonotype: This may come from a read error, since a much larger clone is one base off. CDR3 region: CSARATSGIPNEQYF. The DNA of the CDR3 is TGCAGTGCTAGAGCGACTAGCGGGATCCCTAATGAGCAGTACTTC. J is TRBJ2-1 and V is TRBV20-1; 11 bases agree with TRBD2. The end of the DNA fits TRBJ2-7 better, so the J call may be wrong. Germline assignment: CDR1 DFQATT and CDR2 SNEGSKA (reference sequence). This CDR3 contains 15 residues.

Ten or more counts support this clonotype. V gene TRBV2 combines with J gene TRBJ1-1; D possibly corresponds to TRBD1 (5 bases). Germline V lookup: CDR1 SNHLY, CDR2 FYNNEI. The CDR3 spans 16 residues. V shed 0 bases and J shed 3 bases, with 14 bases lying between them. In DNA, the CDR3 is TGTGCCAGCAGTGAAGCCGGTGAGGGGCGAGACACTGAAGCTTTCTTT. This gives the protein CASSEAGEGRDTEAFF.

This rearrangement joins TRBV30 to TRBJ2-3; 9 bases are shared with TRBD1. The CDR3 spans 14 residues. V dropped 4 bases and J dropped 3; count of bases not matched to a gene: 5. The germline gives CDR1 GTSNPN, CDR2 SVGIG (reference sequence). The CDR3 DNA is TGTGCCTGGACCCTGACAGGGGGGACAGATACGCAGTATTTT. Translating gives CAWTLTGGTDTQYF.

This clonotype has only a few counts. The chain couples TRBV29-1 to TRBJ2-1; 10 bases line up with TRBD2. CDR1 is SQVTM and CDR2 is ANQGSEA in the germline V gene. The length of the CDR3 is 15 residues. The V segment lost 2 bases and the J segment 8 bases; nucleotides outside the gene matches: 9. The CDR3 nucleotides read TGCAGCGTTGAACTAGCGGGGGCCCTGAGGGATGAGCAGTTCTTC. Its protein is CSVELAGALRDEQFF.

As for this clonotype: The conserved final phenylalanine or tryptophan is absent from the CDR3, which likely points to a read error. The rearrangement uses TRBV7-2 and TRBJ2-7; 7 bases fit TRBD2. V shed 2 bases and J 5 bases; nucleotides not matched to a gene: 3. Germline V gene data show CDR1 as SGHTA and CDR2 as FQGNSA. This CDR3 is built from 13 residues. This CDR3 reads CASSLRGRDEQYS. The CDR3 nucleotides read TGTGCCAGCAGCTTACGGGGGAGGGACGAGCAGTACTCC.

Worth noting for this clonotype: A much more abundant neighbour one base away suggests this may be a read error. CDR3 amino acids: CASGPPGLAENNEQFF. The CDR3 DNA sequence: TGTGCCAGCGGCCCCCCGGGACTAGCGGAGAACAATGAGCAGTTCTTC. The genes are TRBV7-2 and TRBJ2-1; 11 positions agree with TRBD2. The V gene end was trimmed by 8 bases and the J gene end by 5 bases; junction bases not matched to a gene: 11. Germline V gives CDR1 SGHTA, CDR2 FQGNSA. CDR3 length equals 16 residues.

The table lists this clonotype with a few counts. V is TRBV12-3 or TRBV12-4 and J is TRBJ1-5; D may be TRBD1 (5 bases). The CDR3 sequence is 13 residues long. The ends were cut back, 5 bases at V and 8 bases at J, with 13 bases in the middle. CDR3 in amino acids: CASSPREGKPQHF. CDR3 DNA sequence: TGTGCCAGCAGTCCCAGGGAGGGTAAGCCCCAGCATTTT.

This clonotype was seen ten or more times. The chain has TRBV20-1 and TRBJ1-5; no clear D gene. This CDR3 is built from 15 residues. Looked up from germline, CDR1 is DFQATT and CDR2 is SNEGSKA (reference sequence). The germline V and J ends were trimmed by 3 bases and 9 bases, with 21 bases remaining between them. The CDR3 coding sequence is TGCAGTGCTAGGGCAAGAGGACGAGGCGTGCGGCCCCAGCATTTT. This gives the protein CSARARGRGVRPQHF.

This clonotype occurred once. At one of its ends the junction is not consistent with the germline gene, which may arise from a read error. The chain combines TRBV7-6 with TRBJ2-7, with D perhaps matching TRBD1 or TRBD2 (7 bases each). Germline V lookup: CDR1 SGHVS, CDR2 FNYEAQ. The CDR3 covers 15 residues. The CDR3 here is CASSGGDGTAYGQYF. As DNA, the CDR3 is TGTGCCAGCAGCGGGGGGGATGGGACAGCCTACGGGCAGTACTTC.

This clonotype was seen only a few times. The rearrangement links TRBV7-2 to TRBJ2-7, with TRBD1 matching 10 bases. CDR1 is SGHTA and CDR2 is FQGNSA in the germline V gene. This CDR3 has 17 residues. With 2 bases clipped from V and 4 bases from J, the junction kept 11 bases outside the gene matches. The CDR3 sequence is CASSLSALDRGYYEQYF. CDR3 coding DNA: TGTGCCAGCAGCTTATCGGCATTGGACAGGGGGTATTACGAGCAGTACTTC.

In the case of this clonotype: The conserved phenylalanine or tryptophan normally closing the CDR3 is absent here, so this likely arose from a read error. The chain has TRBV20-1 and TRBJ2-3; a weak D match, TRBD1 (6 bases). The CDR3 length is 15 residues. V lost 1 base to trimming and J lost 1 base, with 12 bases between them. The germline CDR1 and CDR2 sequences are DFQATT and SNEGSKA (reference sequence). The CDR3 reads CSARGWTDGTDTQYS. CDR3 nucleotides: TGCAGTGCTAGAGGTTGGACAGACGGCACAGATACGCAGTATTCT.

This clonotype was found a few times. The chain links TRBV5-5 to TRBJ2-1; D is perhaps TRBD2 (5 bases). CDR1 SGHKS and CDR2 YYEKEE come from the germline V gene (reference sequence). The CDR3 has 13 residues. V lost 7 bases, J lost 6 bases, and 14 bases lay in between. The CDR3, as DNA: TGTGCCAGCGGCCCCGGGGTTAGCAATGAGCAGTTCTTC. Its protein product is CASGPGVSNEQFF. Full variable domain (outside the CDR3, taken from reference TRBV5-5 and TRBJ2-1): DAGVTQSPTHLIKTRGQQVTLRCSPISGHKSVSWYQQVLGQGPQFIFQYYEKEERGRGNFPDRFSARQFPNYSSELNVNALLLGDSALYLCASGPGVSNEQFFGPGTRLTVL.

The chain uses TRBV7-2 and TRBJ1-6; 9 bases line up with TRBD1. Germline CDR1 SGHTA, CDR2 FQGNSA. The CDR3 spans 14 residues. The V and J ends lost 8 bases and 7 bases, in that order; junction bases with no gene match: 6. CDR3 protein: CASGQGLWNSPLHF. CDR3 coding DNA: TGTGCCAGCGGACAGGGGCTTTGGAATTCACCCCTCCACTTT.

The chain links TRBV20-1 to TRBJ2-4; D is perhaps TRBD1 (6 bases). The CDR3 is 14 amino acids. The germline CDR1 and CDR2 sequences are DFQATT and SNEGSKA (reference sequence). Trimming stripped 3 bases from V and 8 bases from J, with 17 bases between. The CDR3 sequence: CSASGHGPGDIQYF. The CDR3 DNA follows: TGCAGTGCTAGTGGTCATGGCCCAGGGGACATTCAGTACTTC.

V usage is TRBV6-1 and J usage is TRBJ2-7; possible D gene TRBD2, 5 bases. The germline gives CDR1 MNHNS, CDR2 SASEGT. The CDR3 loop spans 14 amino acids. Trimming took 5 bases from V and 1 from J, leaving 12 bases between them. In DNA, the CDR3 is TGTGCCAGCAGTCCAGACGGGGTTTCCTACGAGCAGTACTTC. The encoded protein is CASSPDGVSYEQYF.

The table lists this clonotype with a count of one. J is TRBJ2-1 and V is TRBV15; the match to TRBD2 covers 8 bases. The CDR3 loop spans 17 amino acids. Germline values: CDR1 LNHNV, CDR2 YYDKDF (reference sequence). V shed 3 bases, J shed 0 bases, and the junction held 7 bases outside the gene matches. The CDR3 DNA reads as TGTGCCACCAGCAGGATTAAAAGCGGGAGCTCCTACAATGAGCAGTTCTTC. This codes for CATSRIKSGSSYNEQFF.

This clonotype was counted at least ten times. The chain recombines TRBV7-3 with TRBJ1-1, with 7 bases matching TRBD1. The CDR3 loop spans 15 amino acids. Trimming cost V 0 bases and J 5 bases; bases outside gene matches: 6. The germline CDR1 and CDR2 sequences are SGHTA and FQGTGA. CDR3 protein: CASSLTVTGMTEAFF. The DNA of the CDR3 is TGTGCCAGCAGCTTAACCGTGACAGGGATGACTGAAGCTTTCTTT.

V is TRBV2 and J is TRBJ1-5; perhaps TRBD1 as D (5 bases). Germline assignment: CDR1 SNHLY and CDR2 FYNNEI. Trimming pared 4 bases from V and 2 bases from J, leaving 15 bases between. The CDR3 has 16 amino acids. The CDR3 nucleotides read TGTGCCAGCAGTGGATCCCTGGGGGTAGGCAATCAGCCCCAGCATTTT. Residues: CASSGSLGVGNQPQHF.

This clonotype was recorded at least ten times. The chain couples TRBV9 to TRBJ2-2; D possibly corresponds to TRBD1 (5 bases). The germline V and J ends were trimmed by 4 bases and 7 bases, with 23 bases remaining between them. Germline CDR1 reads SGDLS; CDR2 reads YYNGEE. The CDR3 runs to 17 residues. The CDR3 here is CASSPLLAAGNNGELFF. The DNA for the CDR3 is TGTGCCAGCAGCCCTCTACTGGCAGCAGGGAATAACGGGGAGCTGTTTTTT.

The chain uses TRBV4-3 and TRBJ1-5, with D unclear. Germline V CDR1 and CDR2: LGHNA, YSLEER. Trimming cost V 0 bases and J 4 bases, with 13 bases left between them. The CDR3 spans 16 residues. CDR3 sequence: CASSQDHDIANQPQHF. CDR3 DNA sequence: TGCGCCAGCAGCCAAGATCACGACATAGCTAATCAGCCCCAGCATTTT.